This T cell receptor beta chain was captured by sequencing in a study of shared clonotypes between healthy human individuals. Division of CD4+ cells produced a CD45RA+ naive subset and a CD45RA-negative memory subset. Measured with immunoSEQ multiplex PCR; TCRdb has only the in-frame clones, and not every one. The sample lists fewer than 2.5 million clones; approximately 94% were seen once. This TCR was recovered from a man between 18 and 29 years old in good health. Some clones in this sample may be carry-over from other donors' samples. The sequencing input was naive CD4+ T cells from PBMCs. The subset is: CD45RA+ positively selected.

DNA for the CDR3: TGTGCCAGCAGCTTAAATGCGGGAGGAAACGGCGGGGAGCTGTTTTTT. It specifies CASSLNAGGNGGELFF. This chain links TRBV7-3 with TRBJ2-2; 8 positions match TRBD2. This CDR3 is built from 16 residues. Germline-derived CDR1 and CDR2 are SGHTA and FQGTGA. After removal of 1 base from V and 7 bases from J, the junction contained 8 bases not matched to a gene.